This T cell receptor (beta chain) was sequenced for a study of CD8+CD57+ T cells in acquired aplastic anemia. Study background: The mean DNA yield obtained from sorted CD4+ and CD8+ cells came to roughly 3 ug. Healthy donors had, on average, approximately 9.9 million reads for their CD4+ cells.

This clonotype was recorded a few times. Its antigen is as yet unknown. General study results and limits: Comparison of patients with controls identified approximately 28 shared CD8+ CDR3 sequences.

The template used for profiling TCR beta VDJ and CDR3 was genomic DNA. One entry per CDR3 protein, called by TCRdb with MiXCR from the reads. The profile covers 62,000 or so distinct CDR3 sequences, with 54% appearing a single time and about 9% taken by the ten largest. CDR1 and CDR2 (germline): SQVTM, ANQGSEA. The CDR3 is made up of 13 amino acids. Deletions cut 5 bases from V and 3 bases from J, with 13 bases between. The J gene is TRBJ1-1, the V gene TRBV29-1; D unclear. The sequenced material came from sorted CD4+, CD8+, or CD8+CD57+ T cells (not recorded which) from PBMCs. This clonotype was sampled from a human donor in good health, serving as a control. CDR3 DNA: TGCAGCGTTTTGGTTGGGGTGGACACTGAAGCTTTCTTT. It codes for CSVLVGVDTEAFF.